This TCR beta chain was recovered during a study of response to subunit inactivated influenza vaccine. Points from the study as a whole: The study's authors posited that every seasonal influenza vaccination enlists few new T cells.

A few counts support this clonotype. Its antigen is still unknown. TCRdb used MiXCR to reprocess the RT-PCR reads, holding one entry per CDR3 protein. The table lists 450,000 to 600,000 distinct CDR3 sequences, around 7.7% of them singletons, with around 13% in the top ten. Germline-derived CDR1 and CDR2 are SEHNR and FQNEAQ (reference sequence). Trimming pared 5 bases from V and 3 bases from J, leaving 14 bases between. The CDR3 totals 14 residues. The gene calls are TRBV7-9 and TRBJ2-7; D perhaps matches TRBD2 (5 bases). The source of this sequence is a man between 45 and 75 years old who received an inactivated influenza vaccine. The sequenced sample was PBMCs from blood, obtained around 2 years after vaccination. This CDR3 reads CASSLLDYYYEQYF. CDR3 in DNA: TGTGCCAGCAGCCTACTCGACTATTACTACGAGCAGTACTTC. The variable domain in full, completed from reference TRBV7-9 and TRBJ2-7, reads DTGVSQNPRHKITKRGQNVTFRCDPISEHNRLYWYRQTLGQGPEFLTYFQNEAQLEKSRLLSDRFSAERPKGSFSTLEIQRTEQGDSAMYLCASSLLDYYYEQYFGPGTRLTVT.